The next 15 T cell receptor beta chains were all read from a single sample in a study of metastatic and nonmetastatic thyroid tumors. Nobody among the patients had been given any treatment before thyroid surgery. TCRdb re-called the PCR reads with MiXCR. Of around 31,000 clones listed, about a fifth are singletons. The sample consisted of tumor tissue. The source of these receptors is a male donor with papillary thyroid cancer or a benign thyroid nodule (not recorded which). Some clones in this sample may be carry-over from other donors' samples.

In this sample, this clone turned up a few times. This chain connects TRBV5-1 to TRBJ1-1, with 10 bases fitting TRBD1. The CDR3 contains 16 residues. V trimming: 0 bases; J trimming: 4 bases; junction bases outside the gene matches: 6. Germline CDR1 is SGHRS and CDR2 is YFSETQ. The CDR3 DNA follows: TGCGCCAGCAGCTTGGCCGGGACAGGGGTGGGCACTGAAGCTTTCTTT. Its protein product is CASSLAGTGVGTEAFF.

The chain employs TRBV9 and TRBJ2-1; a weak D match, TRBD2 (6 bases). Trimming cost V 0 bases and J 2 bases, with 12 bases left between them. Germline CDR1 is SGDLS and CDR2 is YYNGEE. The length of the CDR3 is 16 residues. The CDR3 protein is CASSVVGRGPYNEQFF. The CDR3 DNA sequence: TGTGCCAGCAGCGTAGTGGGGCGGGGACCCTACAATGAGCAGTTCTTC.

This chain uses TRBV18 with TRBJ1-1, with a weak D call TRBD1 (5 bases). In germline, CDR1 is KGHSH, CDR2 LQKENI. The V end was cut by 3 bases, the J end by 3 bases, with 20 bases between. The CDR3 is made up of 17 amino acids. The CDR3, as DNA: TGTGCCAGCTCACCTCAACCCTGGGGGTTGTCGGACACTGAAGCTTTCTTT. Translated: CASSPQPWGLSDTEAFF.

This clone was counted at least ten times. The rearrangement uses TRBV7-8 and TRBJ1-2; D not resolved. In germline, CDR1 is SGHVS, CDR2 FQNEAQ. The V and J ends lost 1 base and 0 bases respectively, with 15 bases between them. The CDR3 extends over 17 amino acids. The CDR3 DNA is TGTGCCAGCAGCTTAGGCAGAGTCCCCGGGGCTAACTATGGCTACACCTTC. It encodes CASSLGRVPGANYGYTF.

In this sample, this clone turned up a few times. V gene TRBV6-2 or TRBV6-3 combines with J gene TRBJ2-1; D may be TRBD2 (5 bases). CDR3 size: 14 residues. CDR1 MNHEY and CDR2 SVGEGT come from the germline V gene. V gave up 6 bases and J gave up 6 bases, with 15 bases separating them. Here the CDR3 reads CASRLGGPGNEQFF. In DNA form, the CDR3 reads TGTGCCAGCAGATTAGGAGGTCCTGGCAATGAGCAGTTCTTC.

This clone was detected many times. The chain recombines TRBV7-9 with TRBJ2-2; D gene ambiguous. Trimming stripped 0 bases from V and 0 bases from J, with 5 bases between. There are 15 residues in the CDR3. From germline, CDR1 is SEHNR and CDR2 FQNEAQ (reference sequence). CDR3 amino acids: CASSLAVPNTGELFF. CDR3 DNA: TGTGCCAGCAGCTTAGCGGTACCGAACACCGGGGAGCTGTTTTTT.

The chain is built from TRBV6-1 and TRBJ1-2; no reliable D call. Germline CDR1 MNHNS, CDR2 SASEGT. This CDR3 spans 12 amino acids. The V end was cut by 8 bases, the J end by 2 bases, with 9 bases between. The CDR3 reads CASVMLNYGYTF. CDR3 sequence (DNA): TGTGCCAGCGTCATGTTAAACTATGGCTACACCTTC.

Points on this clone: One end of the junction varies from germline; a read error may be responsible. The rearrangement joins TRBV6-9 to TRBJ2-7, with 11 bases fitting TRBD1. The germline V gene encodes CDR1 MNHGY and CDR2 SVAAGI. The CDR3 sequence is 15 residues long. This chain's CDR3 is CASRGIGQGANEQYF. CDR3 in DNA: TGTGCCAGCAGGGGGATTGGACAGGGGGCGAACGAACAGTACTTC.

This chain uses TRBV7-3 with TRBJ2-1; 10 bases align to TRBD2. The germline V gene encodes CDR1 SGHTA and CDR2 FQGTGA. V shed 5 bases and J 5 bases; nucleotides not matched to a gene: 9. The CDR3 is made up of 16 amino acids. This CDR3 is CASSLLPSGSHNEQFF. The CDR3 bases are TGTGCCAGCAGCCTCCTACCTAGCGGGAGTCACAATGAGCAGTTCTTC. The whole variable domain, remainder taken from reference TRBV7-3 and TRBJ2-1, is GAGVSQTPSNKVTEKGKYVELRCDPISGHTALYWYRQSLGQGPEFLIYFQGTGAADDSGLPNDRFFAVRPEGSVSTLKIQRTERGDSAVYLCASSLLPSGSHNEQFFGPGTRLTVL.

This clone is medium-sized within its sample. This chain connects TRBV7-2 to TRBJ2-7; D is possibly TRBD1 (5 bases). The CDR3 extends over 13 amino acids. Germline V gene sequence: CDR1 SGHTA, CDR2 FQGNSA. Trimming cost V 4 bases and J 4 bases, with 11 bases left between them. This CDR3 reads CASSSRGSYEQYF. CDR3 bases: TGTGCCAGCAGCTCTAGGGGATCGTACGAGCAGTACTTC.

This clone was seen repeatedly, ten times or more. This CDR3 is also generated by other DNA sequences in the sample. The genes are TRBV27 and TRBJ2-2; 7 bases are shared with TRBD2. Losses at the gene ends were 0 bases for V and 5 bases for J; bases not matched to a gene: 3. Germline V gene data show CDR1 as MNHEY and CDR2 as SMNVEV (reference sequence). The CDR3 is 15 amino acids. As DNA, the CDR3 is TGTGCCAGCAGTTTATCGCGGCGGGGGACCGGGGAGCTGTTTTTT. The encoded protein is CASSLSRRGTGELFF.

This clone was seen more than once but under ten times. One base away lies a much larger clone, so this may be a sequencing read error. V and J are TRBV29-1 and TRBJ2-3, with D perhaps TRBD1 (5 bases). The CDR3 consists of 12 residues. Germline CDR1 reads SQVTM; CDR2 reads ANQGSEA. The ends were cut back, 7 bases at V and 10 bases at J, with 18 bases in the middle. In nucleotides, the CDR3 is TGCAGCGCGTTTTCAAGGGGCCCAGCGCAGTATTTT. Its translation: CSAFSRGPAQYF.

This clone was observed many times. The genes are TRBV30 and TRBJ2-1; 12 positions agree with TRBD2. The V gene's germline CDR1 is GTSNPN and CDR2 SVGIG (reference sequence). There are 12 residues in the CDR3. The CDR3 region has the DNA TGTGCTACTAGCGGGAGGCAAAATGAGCAGTTCTTC. This encodes CATSGRQNEQFF. Full variable domain (rest looked up from reference TRBV30 and TRBJ2-1): SQTIHQWPATLVQPVGSPLSLECTVEGTSNPNLYWYRQAAGRGLQLLFYSVGIGQISSEVPQNLSASRPQDRQFILSSKKLLLSDSGFYLCATSGRQNEQFFGPGTRLTVL.

This clone rates as medium-sized. The CDR3 DNA sequence: TGTGCCAGCAGTTCAACAGGGCTCCCCTACGAGCAGTACTTC. Its protein product is CASSSTGLPYEQYF. The gene calls are TRBV27 and TRBJ2-7; perhaps TRBD1 as D (6 bases). CDR1 and CDR2 (germline): MNHEY, SMNVEV (reference sequence). V was cut by 4 bases and J by 2 bases, with 12 bases left in between. The CDR3 is 14 amino acids.

This clone was seen ten or more times. V and J are TRBV9 and TRBJ2-1; D call uncertain. The CDR3 sequence is 15 residues long. Germline lookup yields CDR1 SGDLS and CDR2 YYNGEE. With 5 bases removed from V and 0 bases from J, the gap between germline ends came to 12 bases. The CDR3 loop is CASSLSPSSYNEQFF. The CDR3 DNA reads as TGTGCCAGCAGTCTTAGCCCAAGCTCCTACAATGAGCAGTTCTTC.